A single sample is the source of the 7 T cell receptor beta chains below, sequenced in a study. TCRdb analysed the 5' RACE reads with MiXCR anew, one entry per CDR3 protein. The listing records about 90 distinct CDR3 sequences. The sequencing input was total memory T cells from blood PBMCs. Regarding subset: transitional memory CD4+ T cells. The receptors were gathered from a male donor with HIV.

This clonotype was recorded a few times. The chain joins TRBV28 to TRBJ2-5; D not certain. Deletions cut 5 bases from V and 1 base from J, with 11 bases between. The CDR3 is 14 residues long. In germline, CDR1 is MDHEN, CDR2 SYDVKM. The CDR3, as DNA: TGTGCCAGCAGTCGCGGCCAGACCCAAGAGACCCAGTACTTC. It codes for CASSRGQTQETQYF.

This clonotype was seen only once. The chain links TRBV28 to TRBJ2-7, with a weak D call TRBD1 (6 bases). Germline V gene data show CDR1 as MDHEN and CDR2 as SYDVKM. The ends were cut back, 7 bases at V and 2 bases at J, with 15 bases in the middle. There are 14 residues in the CDR3. CDR3 sequence: CASTGTLPPYEQYF. Written as DNA, the CDR3 is TGTGCCAGCACCGGGACACTCCCTCCCTACGAGCAGTACTTC. The full variable domain, completed using reference TRBV28 and TRBJ2-7, is DVKVTQSSRYLVKRTGEKVFLECVQDMDHENMFWYRQDPGLGLRLIYFSYDVKMKEKGDIPEGYSVSREKKERFSLILESASTNQTSMYLCASTGTLPPYEQYFGPGTRLTVT.

This chain uses TRBV6-6 with TRBJ2-7, with D tentatively TRBD2 (5 bases). Germline V gives CDR1 MNHNY, CDR2 SVGAGI (reference sequence). This CDR3 is built from 14 residues. Trimming cost V 6 bases and J 6 bases, with 18 bases left between them. The CDR3 reads CASSFTRESVEQYF. CDR3 nucleotides: TGTGCCAGCAGCTTCACACGGGAAAGTGTCGAGCAGTACTTC.

CDR3 DNA: TGTGCCAGCAGCTTAGTGCGGGACGGGGAGCTGTTTTTT. Residues: CASSLVRDGELFF. This chain connects TRBV7-8 to TRBJ2-2; TRBD2 might be the D (6 bases). The CDR3 length is 13 residues. Germline V gives CDR1 SGHVS, CDR2 FQNEAQ. The V end was cut by 1 base, the J end by 7 bases, with 7 bases between.

J is TRBJ2-6 and V is TRBV7-6; either TRBD1 or TRBD2 may supply D (5 bases each). Trimming shortened V by 3 bases and J by 0 bases, and 6 bases separated the two germline ends. Looked up from germline, CDR1 is SGHVS and CDR2 is FNYEAQ. The CDR3 is 15 residues long. CDR3 DNA: TGTGCCAGCAGCTTCGGGACCTCTGGGGCCAACGTCCTGACTTTC. Its protein product is CASSFGTSGANVLTF. The full variable domain, completed using reference TRBV7-6 and TRBJ2-6, is GAGVSQSPRYKVTKRGQDVALRCDPISGHVSLYWYRQALGQGPEFLTYFNYEAQQDKSGLPNDRFSAERPEGSISTLTIQRTEQRDSAMYRCASSFGTSGANVLTFGAGSRLTVL.

V and J are TRBV19 and TRBJ2-3; TRBD1 matches at 7 bases. This CDR3 contains 16 residues. The germline V gene encodes CDR1 LNHDA and CDR2 SQIVND (reference sequence). V dropped 8 bases and J dropped 2; count of bases not matched to a gene: 13. The CDR3 loop reads CASSSTGKVHTDTQYF. The CDR3 nucleotides read TGTGCCAGTTCCTCGACAGGGAAAGTTCACACAGATACGCAGTATTTT.

The J gene is TRBJ2-3, the V gene TRBV7-3, with TRBD2 as a possible D gene (6 bases). The V end was cut by 5 bases, the J end by 6 bases, with 12 bases between. This CDR3 has 13 amino acids. Germline V gene lookup returns CDR1 SGHTA and CDR2 FQGTGA. The DNA for the CDR3 is TGTGCCAGCAGCCCGTATCTAGCGGATACGCAGTATTTT. Its protein product is CASSPYLADTQYF.